This TCR beta chain was recorded in a study of blood T cells in healthy people across ages. Across the whole study: Capturing about one barcoded beta molecule per two T cells was achieved by template switching.

The CDR3 is 16 residues long. Germline CDR1 reads DFQATT; CDR2 reads SNEGSKA (reference sequence). Trimming took 1 base from V and 0 from J, leaving 13 bases between them. Only one count was recorded for this clonotype. Its antigen remains unidentified. PBMCs were isolated at a quantity of at least 6.5 million per sample. Overall study findings and caveats: Diversity of TCR beta per million T cells declined in a roughly linear way with age. Higher diversity, along with more naive CD4+ cells, distinguished long-lived donors from aged donors.

A J-beta primer mix and a sample-barcoded 5' primer were used in a second PCR of about 7 to 11 cycles. TCRdb fed the 5' RACE reads into MiXCR, producing one record per CDR3 protein. This table has about 1.7 million distinct CDR3 sequences, 28% appearing once. This chain connects TRBV20-1 to TRBJ2-1, with D hard to call. The sample was blood. The clonotype comes from a woman aged 25 to 39 in good health. The CDR3 is CSARAKGKSSYNEQFF. The CDR3 DNA sequence: TGCAGTGCTAGAGCGAAGGGTAAGAGCTCCTACAATGAGCAGTTCTTC.